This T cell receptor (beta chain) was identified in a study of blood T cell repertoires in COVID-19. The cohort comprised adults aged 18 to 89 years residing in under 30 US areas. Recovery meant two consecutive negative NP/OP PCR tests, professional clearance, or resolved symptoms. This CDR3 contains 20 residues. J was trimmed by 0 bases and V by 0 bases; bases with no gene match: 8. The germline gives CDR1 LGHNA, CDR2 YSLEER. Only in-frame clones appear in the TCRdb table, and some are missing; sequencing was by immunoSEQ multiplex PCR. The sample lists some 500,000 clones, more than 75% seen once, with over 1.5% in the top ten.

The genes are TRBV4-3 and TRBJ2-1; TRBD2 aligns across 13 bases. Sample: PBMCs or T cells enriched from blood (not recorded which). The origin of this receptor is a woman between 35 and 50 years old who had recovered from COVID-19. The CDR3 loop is CASSQDLLAGGGGSYNEQFF. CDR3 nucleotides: TGCGCCAGCAGCCAAGATCTACTAGCGGGAGGGGGGGGCTCCTACAATGAGCAGTTCTTC.